The rows below give T cell receptor beta chains drawn from one sample of a study of T-cell reconstitution after alpha-beta-depleted transplantation in children. TCRdb re-called the PCR reads through MiXCR, storing one row per CDR3 protein. Of 300,000 to 400,000 distinct CDR3 sequences in the sample, under 20% are singletons; the top ten hold 35% to 50%. The material was PBMCs, mostly from graft donor cells, obtained 360 days after TCRalphabeta/CD19-depleted stem cell transplant. The receptors shown here come from a male patient under 10 years old who had a stem cell transplant for acute lymphoblastic leukemia, so the T cells may come from the graft donor. CDR3s include the opening cysteine and the closing phenylalanine or tryptophan. The D gene is left open where the match is weak. Not every row has a clone size; where given, it reads once, few, many or a size class.

-	TRBV20-1	TRBJ2-1	-	TGCAGTGCTAGAGCCCAATACAATGAGCAGTTCTTC	CSARAQYNEQFF
few	TRBV5-1	TRBJ2-3	-	TGCGCCAGCAGTAATCTTCCCGAAGCTTCTAGCACAGATACGCAGTATTTT	CASSNLPEASSTDTQYF
many	TRBV29-1	TRBJ2-3	TRBD2	TGCAGCGTTGAGGAAGCGGGAGTGGGAGATACGCAGTATTTT	CSVEEAGVGDTQYF
-	TRBV4-1	TRBJ2-1	TRBD2	TGCGCCAGCAGCCCCCATGGGAGGGAACCCTACAATGAGCAGTTCTTC	CASSPHGREPYNEQFF
-	TRBV20-1	TRBJ2-7	-	TGCAGTGCTAGAGATCAACCCTACGAGCAGTACTTC	CSARDQPYEQYF
-	TRBV20-1	TRBJ2-2	TRBD2	TGCAGTGCTAGAGATCCGGCTAGCGGGAGGACCGGGGAGCTGTTTTTT	CSARDPASGRTGELFF
-	TRBV12-3/TRBV12-4	TRBJ1-2	-	TGTGCCAGCGAGGACTCCTATGGCTACACCTTC	CASEDSYGYTF
-	TRBV9	TRBJ2-7	-	TGTGCCAGCAGCGTAGTTCCGGACTACGAGCAGTACTTC	CASSVVPDYEQYF
few	TRBV29-1	TRBJ2-7	-	TGCAGCGCCTGGATTTCCGCGGACGAGCAGTACTTC	CSAWISADEQYF
many	TRBV28	TRBJ2-7	-	TGTGCCAGCAGTTCGCTAATTTCGGGAGTCAGCTCCTACGAGCAGTACTTC	CASSSLISGVSSYEQYF
-	TRBV20-1	TRBJ2-4	-	TGCAGTGCTAGGGTAGCCCTAGCCAAAAACATTCAGTACTTC	CSARVALAKNIQYF
-	TRBV12-3/TRBV12-4	TRBJ2-1	TRBD2	TGTGCCAGCAGTTTTACTAGCGGGCTTAATGAGCAGTTCTTC	CASSFTSGLNEQFF
few	TRBV7-9	TRBJ2-7	TRBD1	TGTGCCAGCAGCCCCGGACCCGGGACAGCACCCTACGAGCAGTACTTC	CASSPGPGTAPYEQYF
few	TRBV10-3	TRBJ1-3	-	TGTGCCACACGGGCCGTAAGCTCTGGAAACACCATATATTTT	CATRAVSSGNTIYF
many	TRBV5-1	TRBJ1-1	TRBD1	TGCGCCAGCAGCCAAAAGACAGGGGGATTGTACACTGAAGCTTTCTTT	CASSQKTGGLYTEAFF
-	TRBV4-3	TRBJ2-3	TRBD2	TGCGCCAGCAGCCGTGGGACTAGCGGAGTCACAGATACGCAGTATTTT	CASSRGTSGVTDTQYF
-	TRBV5-6	TRBJ2-7	TRBD1	TGTGCCAGCAGCTCCAGGGGGAGCTCCTACAAGCAGTACTTC	CASSSRGSSYKQYF
-	TRBV4-3	TRBJ2-1	-	TGCGCCAGCAGCCGCGGGACCGAACATGAGCAGTTCTTC	CASSRGTEHEQFF
many	TRBV5-1	TRBJ1-4	TRBD1	TGCGCCAGCAGCTTGGCCGGGACAGGGGGCGAAAAACTGTTTTTT	CASSLAGTGGEKLFF
many	TRBV11-2	TRBJ1-6	-	TGTGCCAGCAGCTTAAAAATAAATTCACCCCTCCACTTT	CASSLKINSPLHF
-	TRBV30	TRBJ2-1	TRBD1	TGTGCCTGGGACAGGGCCTACAATGAGCAGTTCTTC	CAWDRAYNEQFF
many	TRBV29-1	TRBJ2-7	-	TGCAGCGTTGAGGGGGGTTTTTACGAGCAGTACTTC	CSVEGGFYEQYF
-	TRBV20-1	TRBJ2-3	-	TGCAGTGCTAGAGCAAGGGGGCGGGAGGCCACAGATACGCAGTATTTT	CSARARGREATDTQYF
few	TRBV4-1	TRBJ2-1	-	TGCGCCAGCAGCCAAGTCCAATACAATGAGCAGTTCTTC	CASSQVQYNEQFF
-	TRBV7-2	TRBJ2-3	TRBD1	TGTGCCAGCAGCTTAGCCGGGACAGCCACAGATACGCAGTATTTT	CASSLAGTATDTQYF
few	TRBV4-1	TRBJ1-1	TRBD1	TGCGCCAGCAGCCAAGTTGGGGGACAGCCCGACCCGAACACTGAAGCTTTCTTT	CASSQVGGQPDPNTEAFF
few	TRBV5-6	TRBJ2-7	TRBD1	TGTGCCAGCAGCTTTTTGGGACAGGAGTCCGAGCAGTACTTC	CASSFLGQESEQYF
-	TRBV28	TRBJ2-7	TRBD2	TGTGCCAGCAGTACCCCCCGACTAGCGGCACCCTACGAGCAGTACTTC	CASSTPRLAAPYEQYF
many	TRBV12-3/TRBV12-4	TRBJ1-1	-	TGTGCCAGCAGTCCCACCCTCCCGGGTCTGAACACTGAAGCTTTCTTT	CASSPTLPGLNTEAFF
-	TRBV27	TRBJ2-1	-	TGTGCCAGCAGTTTATACCGGACGAATGAGCAGTTCTTC	CASSLYRTNEQFF
many	TRBV12-3/TRBV12-4	TRBJ1-5	-	TGTGCCAGCAGTTTTACGGGAATTCGCAATCAGCCCCAGCATTTT	CASSFTGIRNQPQHF
-	TRBV7-9	TRBJ2-3	TRBD1	TGTGCCAGCAGCTCGACAGGGGCCTCGATAACAGATACGCAGTATTTT	CASSSTGASITDTQYF
many	TRBV10-3	TRBJ1-4	TRBD1	TGTGCCATCAGTGAAGAACTACCGGGACAGGGGGGTAATGAAAAACTGTTTTTT	CAISEELPGQGGNEKLFF
few	TRBV7-8	TRBJ2-1	-	TGTGCCAGCAGCCTCGCCGTCCCGGACATAAATGAGCAGTTCTTC	CASSLAVPDINEQFF
-	TRBV9	TRBJ2-1	TRBD2	TGTGCCAGCAGCGTAGGGACTAGCGGGAGATCCTACAATGAGCAGTTCTTC	CASSVGTSGRSYNEQFF
-	TRBV4-1	TRBJ1-4	-	TGCGCCAGCAGCCAAGTTGTTCAGCCTAATGAAAAACTGTTTTTT	CASSQVVQPNEKLFF
-	TRBV6-2/TRBV6-3	TRBJ2-7	-	TGTGCCAGCAGCGTCTCTTGGGTCTACGAGCAGTACTTC	CASSVSWVYEQYF
few	TRBV29-1	TRBJ2-7	-	TGCAGCGGCCTTCTGAACGAGCAGTACTTC	CSGLLNEQYF
-	TRBV6-1	TRBJ2-3	-	TGTGCCAGCAGACCCGAAGTCAGGGGATGGTCTACAGATACGCAGTATTTT	CASRPEVRGWSTDTQYF
few	TRBV7-2	TRBJ2-7	TRBD2	TGTGCCAGCAGCATCGGACTAGCGGAAGTCTACGAGCAGTACTTC	CASSIGLAEVYEQYF
-	TRBV6-1	TRBJ2-1	TRBD2	TGTGCCAGCGGTCGTATGGCGGGGGTCTACAATGAGCAGTTCTTC	CASGRMAGVYNEQFF
few	TRBV29-1	TRBJ1-2	TRBD1	TGCAGCGTCCGGAGGACAGGGGCGGATGGCTACACCTTC	CSVRRTGADGYTF
-	TRBV14	TRBJ2-1	-	TGTGCCAGCAGCCCGCTCCCTTCCTACAATGAGCAGTTCTTC	CASSPLPSYNEQFF
few	TRBV7-9	TRBJ2-7	TRBD2	TGTGCCAGCAGCTCAGGACTAGCGGGAGTTCAAGTCTACGAGCAGTACTTC	CASSSGLAGVQVYEQYF
few	TRBV20-1	TRBJ2-7	-	TGCAGTGCTAGAGATCCCAGTTTAGAAAAGATCGAACCCTACGAGCAGTACTTC	CSARDPSLEKIEPYEQYF
few	TRBV12-3/TRBV12-4	TRBJ1-2	-	TGTGCCAGCAGTTTAGCCCCCGTCACGCGGGTTGGCTATGGCTACACCTTC	CASSLAPVTRVGYGYTF